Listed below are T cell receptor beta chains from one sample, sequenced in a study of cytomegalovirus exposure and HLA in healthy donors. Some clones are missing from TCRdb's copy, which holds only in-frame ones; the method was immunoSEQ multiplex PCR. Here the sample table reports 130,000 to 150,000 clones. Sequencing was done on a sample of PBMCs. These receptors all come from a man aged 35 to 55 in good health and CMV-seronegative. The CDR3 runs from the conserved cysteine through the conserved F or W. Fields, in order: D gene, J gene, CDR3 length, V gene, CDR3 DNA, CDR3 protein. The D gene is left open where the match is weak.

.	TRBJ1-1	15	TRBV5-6	TGTGCCAGCAGCTACTCAGGGGCTTTGAGCACTGAAGCTTTCTTT	CASSYSGALSTEAFF
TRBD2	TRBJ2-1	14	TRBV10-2	TGCGCCAGCAGTGCTAGCGGGGGTTACAATGAGCAGTTCTTC	CASSASGGYNEQFF
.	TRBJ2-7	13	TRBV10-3	TGTGCCATCACCCCCAGAGACAGCTATCTCCAGTACTTC	CAITPRDSYLQYF
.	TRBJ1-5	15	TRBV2	TGTGCCAGCAGTGAACGAAAACGGAGCAATCAGCCCCAGCATTTT	CASSERKRSNQPQHF
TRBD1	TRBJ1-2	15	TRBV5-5	TGTGCCAGCAGCCTGAAAGACAGGGCGGGCTATGGCTACACCTTC	CASSLKDRAGYGYTF
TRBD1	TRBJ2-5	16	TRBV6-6	TGTGCCAGCAGTTCCCCCGGGGCAGGGGGCAGCAAGACCCAGTACTTC	CASSSPGAGGSKTQYF
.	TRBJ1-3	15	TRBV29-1	TGCAGCGCAGGGAACAGCCGTGCCTCTGGAAACACCATATATTTT	CSAGNSRASGNTIYF
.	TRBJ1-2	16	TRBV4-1	TGCGCCAGCAGCCAAGCACGCGGGACCCTAAACTATGGCTACACCTTC	CASSQARGTLNYGYTF
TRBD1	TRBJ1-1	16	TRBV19	TGTGCCAGCATGACAGGGATTTTTGGGGGGAACACTGAAGCTTTCTTT	CASMTGIFGGNTEAFF
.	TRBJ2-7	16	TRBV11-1	TGTGCCAGCAGCCAACTCAGCGGCGGGGCCTCCTACGAGCAGTACTTC	CASSQLSGGASYEQYF
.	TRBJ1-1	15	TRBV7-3	TGTGCCAGCAGCCAAAGGGCGGGGAGAATCACTGAAGCTTTCTTT	CASSQRAGRITEAFF
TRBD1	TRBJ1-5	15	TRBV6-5	TGTGCCAGCAGTACGACAGGGAGTAGCAATCAGCCCCAGCATTTT	CASSTTGSSNQPQHF
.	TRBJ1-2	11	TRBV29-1	TGCAGCGTTACAGGGTCCTATGGCTACACCTTC	CSVTGSYGYTF
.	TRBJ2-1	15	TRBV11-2	TGTGCCAGCAGCACTCAGGGCCTCGCCTACAATGAGCAGTTCTTC	CASSTQGLAYNEQFF
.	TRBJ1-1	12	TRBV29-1	TGCAGCGGTGGCCCTGTGAACACTGAAGCTTTCTTT	CSGGPVNTEAFF
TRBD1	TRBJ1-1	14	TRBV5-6	TGTGCCAGCAGCTTGGGCAGGGGGTACACTGAAGCTTTCTTT	CASSLGRGYTEAFF
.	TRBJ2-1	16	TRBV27	TGTGCCAGCAGTTTATTTGCCCTGAGCTCCTACAATGAGCAGTTCTTC	CASSLFALSSYNEQFF
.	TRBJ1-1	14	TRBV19	TGTGCCAGTAGTATCAAAGGCAGGGTCACTGAAGCTTTCTTT	CASSIKGRVTEAFF
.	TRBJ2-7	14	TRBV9	TGTGCCAGCAGCTCAACTCCGGACTTCTACGAGCAGTACTTC	CASSSTPDFYEQYF
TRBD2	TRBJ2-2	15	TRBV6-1	TGTGCCAGCAGTGAAGAGGCGGGGGGGACCGGGGAGCTGTTTTTT	CASSEEAGGTGELFF
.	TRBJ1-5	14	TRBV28	TGTGCCAGCAGTTCCCAGGGGAACAATCAGCCCCAGCATTTT	CASSSQGNNQPQHF
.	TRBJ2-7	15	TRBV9	TGTGCCAGCAGCGTAAGCGCGAACTCGGACTACGAGCAGTACTTC	CASSVSANSDYEQYF
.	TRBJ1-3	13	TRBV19	TGTGCCAGTAGTCGAGGGTCTGGAAACACCATATATTTT	CASSRGSGNTIYF
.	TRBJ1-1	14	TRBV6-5	TGTGCCAGCAGCTTCGACAGAAAGAACACTGAAGCTTTCTTT	CASSFDRKNTEAFF
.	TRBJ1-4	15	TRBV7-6	TGTGCCAGCAGACCGACGGGGAAATTGAAGGAAAAACTGTTTTTT	CASRPTGKLKEKLFF
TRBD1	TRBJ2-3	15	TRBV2	TGTGCCAGCATTCCCGGGACAGGGAATTTCAATACGCAGTATTTT	CASIPGTGNFNTQYF
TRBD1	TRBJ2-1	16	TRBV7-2	TGTGCCAGCAGCCCTAGGGGACAGGGGGCATTAAATGAGCAGTTCTTC	CASSPRGQGALNEQFF
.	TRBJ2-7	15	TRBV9	TGTGCCAGCAGCCCACAGTCCACGCGCTCCTACGAGCAGTACTTC	CASSPQSTRSYEQYF
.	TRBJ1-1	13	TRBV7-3	TGTGCCAGCAGCTTAGCGGTCGGCACTGAAGCTTTCTTT	CASSLAVGTEAFF
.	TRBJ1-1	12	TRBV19	TGTGCCAGTAGTTATGCGGGCGTTGAAGCTTTCTTT	CASSYAGVEAFF
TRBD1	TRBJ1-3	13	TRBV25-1	TGTGCCAGTACCGGACAGGGAGGAAACACCATATATTTT	CASTGQGGNTIYF
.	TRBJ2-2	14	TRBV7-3	TGTGCCAGCAGCCCGGGGGTGAATCCGGGGGAGCTGTTTTTT	CASSPGVNPGELFF
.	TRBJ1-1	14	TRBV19	TGTGCCAGCGGCCAGCTAGGCCTGAACACTGAAGCTTTCTTT	CASGQLGLNTEAFF
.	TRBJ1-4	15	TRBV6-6	TGTGCCAGCAGTTCCTACAGTGCAACTAATGAAAAACTGTTTTTT	CASSSYSATNEKLFF
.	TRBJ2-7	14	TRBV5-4	TGTGCCAGCAGCCCAGACAGGTTGCCCTACGAGCAGTACTTC	CASSPDRLPYEQYF
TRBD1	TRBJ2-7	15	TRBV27	TGTGCCAGCAGTTCGCCCGGGACAGCCATCTACGAGCAGTACTTC	CASSSPGTAIYEQYF
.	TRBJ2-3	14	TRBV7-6	TGTGCCAGCAGCCTGGACGGGGGCACAGATACGCAGTATTTT	CASSLDGGTDTQYF
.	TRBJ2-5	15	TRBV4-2	TGTGCCAGCAGCCAAGAGAGGCTGCGGTCGGAGACCCAGTACTTC	CASSQERLRSETQYF
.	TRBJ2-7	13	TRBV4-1	TGCGCCAGCAGCCGGGCTTCTCCTTACGAGCAGTACTTC	CASSRASPYEQYF
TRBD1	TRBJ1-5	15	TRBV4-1	TGCGCCAGCAGCCCTCGGACAGGGGAAAATCAGCCCCAGCATTTT	CASSPRTGENQPQHF
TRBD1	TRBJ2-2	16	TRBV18	TGTGCCAGCTCATCGCCGGGACAGGGTAAAACCGGGGAGCTGTTTTTT	CASSSPGQGKTGELFF
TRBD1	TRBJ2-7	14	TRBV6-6	TGTGCCAGCATGGACAGGGGGGGAGTGATGGAGCAGTACTTC	CASMDRGGVMEQYF
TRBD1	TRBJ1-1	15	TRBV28	TGTGCCAGCAGTTTTTCACAGGGGGCTTTGGCTGAAGCTTTCTTT	CASSFSQGALAEAFF
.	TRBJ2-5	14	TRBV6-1	TGTGCCAGCAGTCGAAGGGGGGGCCAGGAGACCCAGTACTTC	CASSRRGGQETQYF
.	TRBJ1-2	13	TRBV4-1	TGCGCCAGCAGCCAAGAATCCGGGTTTGGCTACACCTTC	CASSQESGFGYTF
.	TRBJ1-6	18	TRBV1	TGCACCAGCAGCCAAGATCGGGACAGGCGTTCCTATAATTCACCCCTCCACTTT	CTSSQDRDRRSYNSPLHF
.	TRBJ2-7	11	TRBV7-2	TGTGCCAGCAGTCCCCTCTACGAGCAGTACTTC	CASSPLYEQYF
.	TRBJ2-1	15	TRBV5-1	TGCGCCAGCAGCTTAGCGTCGAGCTCCTACAATGAGCAGTTCTTC	CASSLASSSYNEQFF
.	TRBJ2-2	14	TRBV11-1	TGTGCCAGCAGCTCAGGGATCTACACCGGGGAGCTGTTTTTT	CASSSGIYTGELFF
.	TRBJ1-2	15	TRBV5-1	TGCGCCAGCAGCTTAGATAGTAGGCTTCGGAGTGGCTACACCTTC	CASSLDSRLRSGYTF
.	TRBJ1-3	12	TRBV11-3	TGTGCCAGCAGTATCCCGGCGGACACCATATATTTT	CASSIPADTIYF
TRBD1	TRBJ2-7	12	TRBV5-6	TGTGCCAGTTCCCAGGGGGCCTACGAGCAGTACTTC	CASSQGAYEQYF